Below are 21 T cell receptor beta chains sequenced from a single sample in a study of control samples from healthy donors and cancer patients. Only in-frame clones appear in the TCRdb table, and some are missing; sequencing was by immunoSEQ multiplex PCR. The sample yields 350,000 to 450,000 clones, about nine tenths seen once. The sequenced sample consisted of PBMCs. These receptors all stem from a man aged 40-49 years with head and neck cancer.

The V call is TRBV10-1, the J call TRBJ2-1; 10 bases are a match to TRBD2. The CDR3 runs to 14 residues. The V gene's germline CDR1 is WNHNN and CDR2 SYGVQD (reference sequence). Trimming cost V 5 bases and J 12 bases; bases outside gene matches: 10. Here the CDR3 reads CASSTPELAGRQFF. The CDR3 DNA reads as TGCGCCAGCAGTACCCCCGAACTAGCGGGAAGGCAGTTCTTC.

The chain employs TRBV20-1 and TRBJ2-7; weak D call: TRBD1 (5 bases). This CDR3 has 15 residues. V was shortened by 3 bases and J by 0 bases, with 15 bases between the two germline ends. Germline CDR1 is DFQATT and CDR2 is SNEGSKA (reference sequence). The CDR3 DNA reads TGCAGTGCTAGTGGTTCGAACAGGCTCTCCTACGAGCAGTACTTC. Protein sequence: CSASGSNRLSYEQYF.

This rearrangement joins TRBV5-1 to TRBJ1-4; TRBD1 might be the D (6 bases). Germline CDR1 reads SGHRS; CDR2 reads YFSETQ. The CDR3 is 12 amino acids. Trimming took 5 bases from V and 7 from J, leaving 9 bases between them. CDR3 coding DNA: TGCGCCAGCAGTGGACAGTCTGAAAAACTGTTTTTT. Protein product: CASSGQSEKLFF.

V usage is TRBV3-1 (or the pseudogene TRBV3-2) and J usage is TRBJ2-2; TRBD2 agrees at 7 bases. V trimming: 1 base; J trimming: 5 bases; junction bases outside the gene matches: 10. CDR3 length: 17 amino acids. Germline V gene data show CDR1 as LGHDT and CDR2 as YNNKEL (reference sequence). The CDR3 sequence: CASSQGIRAGETGELFF. The DNA for the CDR3 is TGTGCCAGCAGCCAAGGGATACGGGCGGGAGAAACCGGGGAGCTGTTTTTT.

The chain's CDR3 is CASSVTENYGYTF. The CDR3 region has the DNA TGTGCCAGCAGTGTGACGGAAAACTATGGCTACACCTTC. The chain combines TRBV27 with TRBJ1-2; the D is unclear. Looked up from germline, CDR1 is MNHEY and CDR2 is SMNVEV (reference sequence). V dropped 5 bases and J dropped 2 bases, with 9 bases sitting between them. The CDR3 is made up of 13 amino acids.

V gene TRBV28 combines with J gene TRBJ2-5, with a possible D match to TRBD2 (6 bases). V lost 2 bases to trimming and J lost 2 bases, with 12 bases between them. This CDR3 contains 15 residues. The germline gives CDR1 MDHEN, CDR2 SYDVKM. This CDR3 is CASSLVGLGQETQYF. DNA for the CDR3: TGTGCCAGCAGTTTAGTGGGACTGGGACAAGAGACCCAGTACTTC.

The chain is built from TRBV30 and TRBJ1-6, with D maybe TRBD1 (6 bases). CDR1 is GTSNPN, CDR2 SVGIG, per germline (reference sequence). This CDR3 has 16 amino acids. The V end was cut by 0 bases, the J end by 9 bases, with 18 bases between. The CDR3 DNA is TGTGCCTGGAGTGTCGACAGGATGAAGTACGGTTCACCCCTCCACTTT. It codes for CAWSVDRMKYGSPLHF. The complete variable domain, with remaining parts taken from reference TRBV30 and TRBJ1-6, reads SQTIHQWPATLVQPVGSPLSLECTVEGTSNPNLYWYRQAAGRGLQLLFYSVGIGQISSEVPQNLSASRPQDRQFILSSKKLLLSDSGFYLCAWSVDRMKYGSPLHFGNGTRLTVT.

The chain joins TRBV3-1 (or the pseudogene TRBV3-2) to TRBJ2-7; D gene uncertain. V lost 4 bases to trimming and J lost 3 bases, with 13 bases between them. The germline V gene has CDR1 LGHDT and CDR2 YNNKEL (reference sequence). CDR3 length equals 14 residues. The CDR3 sequence is CASSPRPANYEQYF. For the CDR3, the DNA is TGTGCCAGCAGCCCTCGCCCAGCAAACTACGAGCAGTACTTC.

The rearrangement uses TRBV6-5 and TRBJ1-5; D ambiguous. The CDR3 contains 13 residues. The germline V and J ends were trimmed by 5 bases and 7 bases, with 12 bases remaining between them. Germline loops: CDR1 MNHEY, CDR2 SVGAGI. This CDR3 reads CASSPTGSQPQHF. The CDR3 DNA is TGTGCCAGCAGTCCGACGGGGAGCCAGCCCCAGCATTTT.

The chain combines TRBV5-1 with TRBJ2-7; maybe TRBD2 (5 bases). V lost 1 base and J 0 bases, leaving 8 bases between the germline ends. Germline CDR1 is SGHRS and CDR2 is YFSETQ. The CDR3 length is 14 residues. The DNA of the CDR3 is TGCGCCAGCAGCTTGTGGGAGAGCTCCTACGAGCAGTACTTC. Its protein is CASSLWESSYEQYF.

This rearrangement joins TRBV19 to TRBJ2-1, with D possibly matching TRBD1 (5 bases). Germline CDR1 reads LNHDA; CDR2 reads SQIVND (reference sequence). V was pared by 5 bases and J by 13 bases, with 18 bases between. This CDR3 spans 13 amino acids. The CDR3 sequence is CASSFSPGSVQFF. The CDR3 nucleotides are TGTGCCAGTAGTTTCTCCCCAGGGTCCGTTCAGTTCTTC.

V gene TRBV7-3 combines with J gene TRBJ2-5; TRBD1 might be the D (6 bases). The CDR3 totals 13 residues. The V gene's germline CDR1 is SGHTA and CDR2 FQGTGA. V was shortened by 1 base and J by 4 bases, with 7 bases between the two germline ends. This CDR3 is CASSLSRGETQYF. CDR3 DNA: TGTGCCAGCAGCTTAAGCAGGGGAGAGACCCAGTACTTC.

This clone was seen once. This sequence joins TRBV5-1 and TRBJ1-2, with D possibly TRBD1 on 6 matching bases. Germline values: CDR1 SGHRS, CDR2 YFSETQ. The CDR3 is made up of 15 amino acids. V was shortened by 3 bases and J by 8 bases, with 20 bases between the two germline ends. The CDR3 loop reads CASSWGGGGGSGYTF. The DNA of the CDR3 is TGCGCCAGCAGCTGGGGCGGCGGGGGCGGCAGCGGCTACACCTTC.

The chain carries TRBV6-2 or TRBV6-3 and TRBJ2-6; tentatively, D is TRBD2 (5 bases). The germline V gene encodes CDR1 MNHEY and CDR2 SVGEGT. The CDR3 has 16 amino acids. Deletions cut 4 bases from V and 0 bases from J, with 10 bases between. CDR3 amino acids: CASSFIGDSGANVLTF. The CDR3 DNA reads TGTGCCAGCAGTTTTATCGGGGACTCTGGGGCCAACGTCCTGACTTTC.

V usage is TRBV10-2 and J usage is TRBJ1-1; unclear D gene. CDR1 and CDR2 (germline): WSHSY, SAAADI. The V and J ends lost 6 bases and 6 bases respectively, with 8 bases between them. CDR3 length: 11 amino acids. CDR3: CASRAGAEAFF. Written as DNA, the CDR3 is TGCGCCAGCAGGGCTGGGGCTGAAGCTTTCTTT.

The chain combines TRBV7-9 with TRBJ2-1, with no clear D. CDR3 length equals 15 residues. Per germline, CDR1 SEHNR and CDR2 FQNEAQ (reference sequence). The ends were cut back, 3 bases at V and 0 bases at J, with 9 bases in the middle. CDR3 in DNA: TGTGCCAGCAGCTTCAAAGGTGCCTCCTACAATGAGCAGTTCTTC. Translating gives CASSFKGASYNEQFF. The variable domain in full, with the rest retrieved from reference TRBV7-9 and TRBJ2-1, is DTGVSQNPRHKITKRGQNVTFRCDPISEHNRLYWYRQTLGQGPEFLTYFQNEAQLEKSRLLSDRFSAERPKGSFSTLEIQRTEQGDSAMYLCASSFKGASYNEQFFGPGTRLTVL.

The rearrangement joins TRBV7-8 to TRBJ1-4, with a weak D call TRBD1 (6 bases). Germline V gene sequence: CDR1 SGHVS, CDR2 FQNEAQ. This CDR3 has 14 residues. V lost 5 bases to trimming and J lost 6 bases, with 13 bases between them. CDR3 DNA sequence: TGTGCCAGCAGCGCCCCCGGGACATATGAAAAACTGTTTTTT. It specifies CASSAPGTYEKLFF.

The genes are TRBV4-2 and TRBJ1-4; D ambiguous. Germline V CDR1 and CDR2: LGHNA, YNFKEQ. V was cut by 1 base and J by 6 bases, with 18 bases left in between. The CDR3 contains 17 residues. The CDR3 loop is CASSQVRFSSGDEKLFF. The CDR3 region has the DNA TGTGCCAGCAGCCAAGTACGCTTTTCCAGCGGAGATGAAAAACTGTTTTTT.

The chain uses TRBV19 and TRBJ1-4, with D perhaps matching TRBD1 (5 bases). V was pared by 5 bases and J by 4 bases, with 14 bases between. Germline V gene data show CDR1 as LNHDA and CDR2 as SQIVND (reference sequence). The CDR3 runs to 15 residues. The CDR3 reads CASSSLGGLNEKLFF. The CDR3, as DNA: TGTGCCAGTAGTTCTTTGGGGGGTCTTAATGAAAAACTGTTTTTT. Drawing the rest from reference TRBV19 and TRBJ1-4, the complete variable domain is DGGITQSPKYLFRKEGQNVTLSCEQNLNHDAMYWYRQDPGQGLRLIYYSQIVNDFQKGDIAEGYSVSREKKESFPLTVTSAQKNPTAFYLCASSSLGGLNEKLFFGSGTQLSVL.

This rearrangement joins TRBV29-1 to TRBJ2-2; 9 bases match TRBD1. V shed 6 bases, J shed 3 bases, and the junction held 5 bases outside the gene matches. CDR3 length: 14 amino acids. Germline V lookup: CDR1 SQVTM, CDR2 ANQGSEA. The chain's CDR3 is CSVRDRVDTGELFF. The CDR3 DNA reads TGCAGCGTCCGGGACAGGGTGGACACCGGGGAGCTGTTTTTT.

The chain employs TRBV28 and TRBJ2-2, with TRBD2 matching over 8 bases. After removal of 5 bases from V and 1 base from J, the junction contained 3 bases not matched to a gene. This CDR3 region has 15 residues. Germline V gene lookup returns CDR1 MDHEN and CDR2 SYDVKM. CDR3 in amino acids: CASSMSGGNTGELFF. The DNA for the CDR3 is TGTGCCAGCAGTATGAGCGGGGGGAACACCGGGGAGCTGTTTTTT.